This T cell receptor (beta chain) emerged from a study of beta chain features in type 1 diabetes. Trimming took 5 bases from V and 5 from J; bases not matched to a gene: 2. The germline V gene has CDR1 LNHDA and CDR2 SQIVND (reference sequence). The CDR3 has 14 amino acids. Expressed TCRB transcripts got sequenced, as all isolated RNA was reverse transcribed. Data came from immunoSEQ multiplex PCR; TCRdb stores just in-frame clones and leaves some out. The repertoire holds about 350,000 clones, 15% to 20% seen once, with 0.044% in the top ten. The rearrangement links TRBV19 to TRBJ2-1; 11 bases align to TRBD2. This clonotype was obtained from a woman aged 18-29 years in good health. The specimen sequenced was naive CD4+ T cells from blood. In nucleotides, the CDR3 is TGTGCCAGTAGTCGACTAGCGGGGAACAATGAGCAGTTCTTC. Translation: CASSRLAGNNEQFF. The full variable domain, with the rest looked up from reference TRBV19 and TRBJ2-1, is DGGITQSPKYLFRKEGQNVTLSCEQNLNHDAMYWYRQDPGQGLRLIYYSQIVNDFQKGDIAEGYSVSREKKESFPLTVTSAQKNPTAFYLCASSRLAGNNEQFFGPGTRLTVL.